This paragraph reports one T cell receptor beta chain. The repertoire was sequenced with immunoSEQ multiplex PCR; TCRdb's copy has only in-frame clones and lacks some. Of fewer than 800,000 clones listed, approximately 88% are singletons. Indicated treatment: around 19 received Ad26.COV2.S at low or high dose, single or two shots; a few received placebo; per-sample allocation not given. Day 63 after the first vaccine or placebo injection was the time point for sampling. The entry originates in a study of Ad26.COV2.S vaccination and SARS-CoV-2 variants. V was trimmed by 4 bases and J by 1 base, leaving 7 bases between them. Germline V gene sequence: CDR1 LNHDA, CDR2 SQIVND (reference sequence). The CDR3 runs to 14 residues.

This receptor was identified in a person between 18 and 59 years old who received the Ad26.COV2.S COVID-19 vaccine or a placebo. Here the sequenced sample was peripheral blood, taken in a trial of Ad26.COV2.S vaccine versus placebo. V and J are TRBV19 and TRBJ1-4; the D gene is possibly TRBD1 (5 bases). CDR3 DNA: TGTGCCAGTAGTAAGCAGGGAACTAATGAAAAACTGTTTTTT. It yields the protein CASSKQGTNEKLFF. Supplemented by reference TRBV19 and TRBJ1-4, the full variable domain reads DGGITQSPKYLFRKEGQNVTLSCEQNLNHDAMYWYRQDPGQGLRLIYYSQIVNDFQKGDIAEGYSVSREKKESFPLTVTSAQKNPTAFYLCASSKQGTNEKLFFGSGTQLSVL.